Listed here are 16 T cell receptor beta chains from one sample, sequenced in a study of T cells in Graves' hyperthyroidism and ophthalmopathy. What was amplified from RNA transcripts were TCR beta CDR3 regions. Initially, a first-round RT-PCR of the TCR CDR3 employed the HTBI primer set. TCRdb redid the calling of the multiplex PCR reads with MiXCR, one entry per CDR3 protein. The sample includes 640,000 or so distinct CDR3 sequences, over 12% of them seen just once. Sequencing was carried out using blood. These receptors were obtained from a woman aged 40-49 years with Graves' ophthalmopathy.

Ten or more counts support this clonotype. The J gene is TRBJ2-7, the V gene TRBV6-1, with TRBD1 matching over 9 bases. The CDR3 has 13 residues. Trimming cost V 7 bases and J 3 bases; bases outside gene matches: 4. Germline assignment: CDR1 MNHNS and CDR2 SASEGT. CDR3 bases: TGTGCCAGCACGGGACAGGGTAACTACGAGCAGTACTTC. Its translation: CASTGQGNYEQYF.

At least ten counts were recorded for this clonotype. V usage is TRBV28 and J usage is TRBJ2-2, with D unclear. Between the trimmed V and J ends, which lost 3 bases and 0 bases, there was a span of 11 bases. The length of the CDR3 is 16 residues. CDR1 MDHEN and CDR2 SYDVKM come from the germline V gene. CDR3 bases: TGTGCCAGCAGTTTGTATACGGAATCGAACACCGGGGAGCTGTTTTTT. Translated, it gives CASSLYTESNTGELFF.

This clonotype has more than one count but fewer than ten. This chain joins TRBV6-2 or TRBV6-3 and TRBJ2-1; D not certain. CDR3 length equals 12 residues. Germline V gives CDR1 MNHEY, CDR2 SVGEGT. V shed 6 bases and J shed 4 bases, with 7 bases lying between them. As DNA, the CDR3 is TGTGCCAGCAGGAACTTATACAATGAGCAGTTCTTC. Amino acids: CASRNLYNEQFF.

The gene calls are TRBV20-1 and TRBJ2-5; 7 bases agree with TRBD1. The J segment lost 2 bases and the V segment lost 6 bases, leaving 9 bases of the junction unmatched. This CDR3 comprises 14 residues. CDR1 is DFQATT and CDR2 is SNEGSKA in the germline V gene (reference sequence). The CDR3 DNA follows: TGCAGTGCGGGAACCTGGACAGGTCAAGAGACCCAGTACTTC. It yields the protein CSAGTWTGQETQYF.

The chain couples TRBV2 to TRBJ2-7; D remains unclear. The CDR3 totals 15 residues. The V end was cut by 3 bases, the J end by 2 bases, with 14 bases between. Per germline, CDR1 SNHLY and CDR2 FYNNEI. The CDR3: CASSEGTLSTYEQYF. The CDR3 region has the DNA TGTGCCAGCAGTGAGGGTACTCTTAGCACCTACGAGCAGTACTTC.

The chain employs TRBV5-1 and TRBJ1-5, with D unclear. Trimming pared 0 bases from V and 2 bases from J, leaving 9 bases between. The germline V gene has CDR1 SGHRS and CDR2 YFSETQ. CDR3 length equals 15 residues. The CDR3 sequence: CASSLDGKGNQPQHF. CDR3 bases: TGCGCCAGCAGCTTGGACGGGAAGGGCAATCAGCCCCAGCATTTT.

A few counts support this clonotype. The gene calls are TRBV19 and TRBJ1-5, with D tentatively TRBD1 (5 bases). The V and J ends lost 11 bases and 0 bases respectively, with 14 bases between them. The CDR3 has 14 amino acids. Per the germline V gene, CDR1 is LNHDA and CDR2 is SQIVND (reference sequence). The CDR3 here is CAPGTRTSNQPQHF. The CDR3 DNA sequence: TGTGCCCCCGGGACCCGGACTAGCAATCAGCCCCAGCATTTT.

The V call is TRBV20-1, the J call TRBJ1-5; the D is unclear. V was clipped by 1 base and J by 2 bases, with 9 bases between them. The CDR3 length is 14 residues. CDR1 is DFQATT, CDR2 SNEGSKA, per germline (reference sequence). This CDR3 is CSARVWGGNQPQHF. The CDR3 coding sequence is TGCAGTGCTAGAGTATGGGGAGGCAATCAGCCCCAGCATTTT.

This clonotype was counted at least ten times. The chain couples TRBV20-1 to TRBJ1-1; TRBD1 matches at 11 bases. Germline values: CDR1 DFQATT, CDR2 SNEGSKA (reference sequence). CDR3 length equals 12 residues. J gave up 4 bases and V 7 bases, and 2 bases lay outside the gene matches. CDR3 loop: CSEGTGGTEAFF. The DNA for the CDR3 is TGCAGTGAAGGGACAGGGGGCACTGAAGCTTTCTTT.

This clonotype was seen repeatedly, ten times or more. This chain connects TRBV6-2 or TRBV6-3 to TRBJ1-2; 10 bases align to TRBD1. V lost 5 bases to trimming and J lost 7 bases; unmatched junction nucleotides: 4. The CDR3 runs to 13 residues. Germline V gene sequence: CDR1 MNHEY, CDR2 SVGEGT. The CDR3 loop reads CASSRDRGSGYTF. The CDR3 nucleotides are TGTGCCAGCAGTCGGGACAGGGGAAGTGGCTACACCTTC.

This clonotype was observed at least ten times. The V call is TRBV5-5, the J call TRBJ2-7; D is ambiguous. Germline assignment: CDR1 SGHKS and CDR2 YYEKEE (reference sequence). The CDR3 spans 12 residues. The V gene lost 2 bases and the J gene lost 3 bases, with 6 bases spanning the gap. This CDR3 is CASSFGDYEQYF. CDR3 DNA sequence: TGTGCCAGCAGCTTTGGAGACTACGAGCAGTACTTC. The whole variable domain, filled in from reference TRBV5-5 and TRBJ2-7, reads DAGVTQSPTHLIKTRGQQVTLRCSPISGHKSVSWYQQVLGQGPQFIFQYYEKEERGRGNFPDRFSARQFPNYSSELNVNALLLGDSALYLCASSFGDYEQYFGPGTRLTVT.

This clonotype was counted at least ten times. This rearrangement joins TRBV19 to TRBJ1-1; 8 positions agree with TRBD1. V trimming: 5 bases; J trimming: 8 bases; junction bases outside the gene matches: 7. CDR3 length: 13 residues. Germline CDR1 and CDR2: LNHDA and SQIVND (reference sequence). The chain's CDR3 is CASSPDREKEAFF. The CDR3 DNA is TGTGCCAGTAGTCCGGACAGGGAAAAGGAAGCTTTCTTT.

The sample holds a few counts of this clonotype. CDR3 region: CASTSTVGGQPQHF. The CDR3 nucleotides are TGTGCCAGCACGTCGACGGTGGGGGGTCAGCCCCAGCATTTT. This rearrangement joins TRBV6-1 to TRBJ1-5, with D possibly being TRBD1 (5 bases). The germline V gene has CDR1 MNHNS and CDR2 SASEGT. The germline V and J ends were trimmed by 7 bases and 6 bases, with 16 bases remaining between them. CDR3 length: 14 residues.

This clonotype has ten or more counts. V usage is TRBV6-6 and J usage is TRBJ2-5, with 8 bases that match TRBD1. J lost 1 base, V lost 1 base, and 5 bases had no gene match. CDR3 size: 16 residues. CDR1 and CDR2 from the germline V gene are MNHNY and SVGAGI (reference sequence). As DNA, the CDR3 is TGTGCCAGCAGTTACTGGACAGGGAGTACCCAAGAGACCCAGTACTTC. Amino acids: CASSYWTGSTQETQYF.

This clonotype has a count of ten or more. This chain uses TRBV27 with TRBJ1-2; D uncertain. The ends were cut back, 6 bases at V and 5 bases at J, with 28 bases in the middle. The CDR3 length is 18 residues. CDR1 is MNHEY, CDR2 SMNVEV, per germline (reference sequence). Written as DNA, the CDR3 is TGTGCCAGCAGCCACCTTCTTCCCGGACGCTATGAGGATTATGGCTACACCTTC. Its translation is CASSHLLPGRYEDYGYTF.

This clonotype was detected ten times or more. This chain joins TRBV12-3 or TRBV12-4 and TRBJ1-1, with D perhaps TRBD1 (6 bases). V gave up 8 bases and J gave up 10 bases, with 20 bases separating them. This CDR3 is built from 13 residues. In DNA form, the CDR3 reads TGTGCCAGCTACCACCGGGGGGGCAGCAGAGCTTTCTTT. It encodes CASYHRGGSRAFF.